This is a list of T cell receptor beta chains from one sample in a study of blood T cell repertoires in COVID-19. Assay used: immunoSEQ multiplex PCR; TCRdb lists only in-frame clones, some missing. The sample yields just under 60,000 clones, approximately 78% seen once. Material for sequencing was peripheral blood. The source of these receptors is a man older than 75 with acute or convalescent COVID-19. The CDR3 runs from the conserved cysteine through the conserved F or W. A D gene is named only where the DNA matches it firmly. A clone size is listed for some rows: how often the clone was seen (once, few, many), or a class if it is expanded.

>TRBV9|-|-|TRBJ1-3
TGTGCCAGCAGCGTAGCGACAGTTGGATCTGGAAACACCATATATTTT
CASSVATVGSGNTIYF
>TRBV5-1|-|TRBD1|TRBJ1-1
TGCGCCAGCAGCCCAGGACAGGCGAGGGACACTGAAGCTTTCTTT
CASSPGQARDTEAFF
>TRBV11-2|-|-|TRBJ1-1
TGTGCCAGCAGCGTTAGTGACGGGGTGGGCAGAGATGAAGCTTTCTTT
CASSVSDGVGRDEAFF
>TRBV18|-|TRBD1|TRBJ1-2
TGTGCCAGCTCGCACAGGGGCGCTAACTATGGCTACACCTTC
CASSHRGANYGYTF
>TRBV5-4|-|-|TRBJ2-1
TGTGCCAGCAGCTCCCGCTCTGGGCGCGATGAGCAGTTCTTC
CASSSRSGRDEQFF
>TRBV7-3|-|-|TRBJ1-1
TGTGCCAGCAGCTTAAATCGGAACACTGAAGCTTTCTTT
CASSLNRNTEAFF
>TRBV9|-|-|TRBJ2-7
TGTGCCAGCAGCCCGCCGGGACTGGGAACCTACGAGCAGTACTTC
CASSPPGLGTYEQYF
>TRBV7-9|few|-|TRBJ2-3
TGTGCCAGCAGCTTAGGTCTTGAGACAGATACGCAGTATTTT
CASSLGLETDTQYF
>TRBV6-6|-|TRBD1|TRBJ1-1
TGTGCCAGCAGTACGACAGGGCGGCCTACTGAAGCTTTCTTT
CASSTTGRPTEAFF
>TRBV2|-|TRBD2|TRBJ2-4
TGTGCCAGCAGTGAATGGAGGGAGGGTAGTAGCATTCAGTACTTC
CASSEWREGSSIQYF
>TRBV10-3|-|TRBD1|TRBJ2-1
TGTGCCATCAGGATGGGACAGGGCAATGAGCAGTTCTTC
CAIRMGQGNEQFF
>TRBV9|-|TRBD1|TRBJ1-2
TGTGCCAGCAGCGTAGGGGACAGGGGATGGAATGGCTACACCTTC
CASSVGDRGWNGYTF
>TRBV18|few|TRBD1|TRBJ2-7
TGTGCCAGCTCATTAGGACAGGGCTACGAGCAGTACTTC
CASSLGQGYEQYF
>TRBV11-2|-|-|TRBJ1-2
TGTGCCAGCAGCCCCTCAGGGCCCTATGGCTACACCTTC
CASSPSGPYGYTF
>TRBV5-6|-|-|TRBJ1-4
TGTGCCAGCAGCTTGTGGGGCGTCACTAATGAAAAACTGTTTTTT
CASSLWGVTNEKLFF
>TRBV25-1|-|-|TRBJ2-3
TGTGCCAGCAGTTCCAGACTATATACGCAGTATTTT
CASSSRLYTQYF
>TRBV4-1|-|TRBD1|TRBJ2-5
TGCGCCAGCAGCTATCGGACAGGGTCTCAAGAGACCCAGTACTTC
CASSYRTGSQETQYF
>TRBV11-3|-|TRBD1|TRBJ2-5
TGTGCCAGCAGCCGGACCGCGACGACAGGGCAAGAGACCCAGTACTTC
CASSRTATTGQETQYF
>TRBV27|-|TRBD1|TRBJ1-4
TGTGCCAGCAGTCCACCGGGACAGGGGGGAAAACTGTTTTTT
CASSPPGQGGKLFF
>TRBV11-2|-|-|TRBJ1-3
TGTGCCAGCAGCCCCAATGGAAACACCATATATTTT
CASSPNGNTIYF
>TRBV27|-|TRBD1|TRBJ1-4
TGTGCCAGCAGCCCCGGGACAGAGGAGAATGAAAAACTGTTTTTT
CASSPGTEENEKLFF
>TRBV28|-|TRBD1|TRBJ1-2
TGTGCCAGCACGGGAGGGGGCAGCTATGGCTACACCTTC
CASTGGGSYGYTF
>TRBV19|once|-|TRBJ1-1
TGTGCCAGTAGTTCACTCGGGCGGGGCCGTTTTCCAAGAACAACTGAAGCTTTCTTT
CASSSLGRGRFPRTTEAFF
>TRBV7-2|-|TRBD1|TRBJ1-4
TGTGCCAGCAGCTTAGGCAGCGGGCAGGGGGGTGAAAAACTGTTTTTT
CASSLGSGQGGEKLFF
>TRBV19|-|TRBD2|TRBJ2-1
TGTGCCAGTAGTATAGTAGGACTAGCGGGGTCCAATGAGCAGTTCTTC
CASSIVGLAGSNEQFF
>TRBV5-6|-|TRBD1|TRBJ1-2
TGTGCCAGCAGCTCAAGACAGGGGTCCCTATATGGCTACACCTTC
CASSSRQGSLYGYTF
>TRBV27|-|-|TRBJ1-4
TGTGCCAGCAGTTCCTTATTAGCTAATGAAAAACTGTTTTTT
CASSSLLANEKLFF
>TRBV5-1|-|TRBD2|TRBJ2-1
TGCGCCAGCAGTAAGGGGGCGGGAGGGTCAAACGAGCAGTTCTTC
CASSKGAGGSNEQFF
>TRBV27|many|-|TRBJ2-5
TGTGCCAGCAGGCTGACAGTTCAAGAGACCCAGTACTTC
CASRLTVQETQYF